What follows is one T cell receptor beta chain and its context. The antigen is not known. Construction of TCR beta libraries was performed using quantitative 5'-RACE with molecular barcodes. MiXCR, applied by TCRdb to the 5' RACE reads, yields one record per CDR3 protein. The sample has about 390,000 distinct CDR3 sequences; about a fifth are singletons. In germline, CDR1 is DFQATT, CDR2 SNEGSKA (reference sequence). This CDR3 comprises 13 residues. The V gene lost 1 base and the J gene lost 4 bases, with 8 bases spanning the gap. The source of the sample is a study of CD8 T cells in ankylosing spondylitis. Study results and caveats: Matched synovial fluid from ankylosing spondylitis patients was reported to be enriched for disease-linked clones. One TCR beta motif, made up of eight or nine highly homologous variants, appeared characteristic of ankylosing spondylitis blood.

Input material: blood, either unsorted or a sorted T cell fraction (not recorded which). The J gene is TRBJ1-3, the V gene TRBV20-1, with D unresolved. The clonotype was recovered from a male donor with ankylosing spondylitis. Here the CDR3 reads CSARVPYGNTIYF. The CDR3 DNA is TGCAGTGCTAGAGTCCCCTACGGAAACACCATATATTTT.